Sequencing of this TCR beta chain was carried out in a study of blood T cells in healthy people across ages. General study findings and limits: Estimates of total diversity, which came from one million sequenced T cells, were considered to be underestimates.

V was trimmed by 0 bases and J by 11 bases, leaving 19 bases between them. The V gene's germline CDR1 is MNHNS and CDR2 SASEGT. The CDR3 sequence is 15 residues long. A second roughly 6 to 12 cycle PCR used barcoded and J-beta primers. The template-switch adaptor, which had 12 random nucleotides, put a tag on each cDNA molecule. MiXCR, run by TCRdb on the 5' RACE reads, gives a single entry per CDR3 protein. This table holds about 970,000 distinct CDR3 sequences, 45% to 60% found once. A note on this clonotype: Antigen specificity is unknown.

Each sample provided at least 5 micrograms of extracted total RNA. Sequencing was carried out using blood. The TCR sequence derives from a woman aged 55-69 years in good health. The rearrangement uses TRBV6-1 and TRBJ2-5; D possibly uses TRBD1 or TRBD2 (5 bases each). CDR3 bases: TGTGCCAGCAGTGAAGCGAGAGATCACATGGGGGAGCAGTACTTC. Its protein is CASSEARDHMGEQYF.